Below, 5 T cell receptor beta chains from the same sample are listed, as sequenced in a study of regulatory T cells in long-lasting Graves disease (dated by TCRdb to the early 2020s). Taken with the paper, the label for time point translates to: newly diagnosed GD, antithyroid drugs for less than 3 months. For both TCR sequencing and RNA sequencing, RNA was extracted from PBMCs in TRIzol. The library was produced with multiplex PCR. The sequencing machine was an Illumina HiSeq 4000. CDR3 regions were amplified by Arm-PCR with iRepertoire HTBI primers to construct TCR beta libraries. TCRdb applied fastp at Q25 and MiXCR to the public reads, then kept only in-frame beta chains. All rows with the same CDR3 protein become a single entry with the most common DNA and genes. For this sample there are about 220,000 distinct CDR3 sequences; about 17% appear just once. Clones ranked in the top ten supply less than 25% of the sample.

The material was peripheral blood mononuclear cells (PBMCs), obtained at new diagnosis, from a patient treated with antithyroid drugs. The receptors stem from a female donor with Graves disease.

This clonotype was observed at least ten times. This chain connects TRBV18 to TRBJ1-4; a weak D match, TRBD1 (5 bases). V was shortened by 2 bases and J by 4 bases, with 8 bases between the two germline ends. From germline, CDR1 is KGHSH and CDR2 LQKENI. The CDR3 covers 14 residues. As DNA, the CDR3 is TGTGCCAGCTCACCAGCCGACAGTAATGAAAAACTGTTTTTT. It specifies CASSPADSNEKLFF.

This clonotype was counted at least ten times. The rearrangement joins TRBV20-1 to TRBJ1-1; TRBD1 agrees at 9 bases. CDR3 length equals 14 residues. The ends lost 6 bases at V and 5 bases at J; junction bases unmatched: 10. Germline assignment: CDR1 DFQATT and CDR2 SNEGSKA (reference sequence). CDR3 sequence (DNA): TGCAGTGCCACAGACAGGGGGGAGCGAACTGAAGCTTTCTTT. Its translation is CSATDRGERTEAFF.

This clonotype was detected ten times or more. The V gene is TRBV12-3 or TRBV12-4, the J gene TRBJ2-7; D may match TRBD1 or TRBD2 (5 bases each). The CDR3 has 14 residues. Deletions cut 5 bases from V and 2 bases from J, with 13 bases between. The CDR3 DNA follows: TGTGCCAGCAGTCCTCCGGGACCCGCCTACGAGCAGTACTTC. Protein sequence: CASSPPGPAYEQYF.

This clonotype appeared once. The CDR3 sequence is CASSESGLAGLTYEQYF. The CDR3 DNA reads TGTGCCAGCAGTGAGTCGGGACTAGCGGGCTTAACCTACGAGCAGTACTTC. The chain joins TRBV28 to TRBJ2-1; 12 positions match TRBD2. The DNA end favors TRBJ2-7, so the J call may be wrong. Germline CDR1 is MDHEN and CDR2 is SYDVKM. The CDR3 runs 17 residues.

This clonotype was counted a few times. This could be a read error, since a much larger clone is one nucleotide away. The CDR3 region is CASSQGRTDTQYF. In DNA form, the CDR3 reads TGTGCCAGCAGCCAAGGCCGCACAGATACGCAGTATTTT. This rearrangement joins TRBV12-3 or TRBV12-4 to TRBJ2-3; D gene unclear. V was shortened by 6 bases and J by 1 base, with 8 bases between the two germline ends. This CDR3 is 13 amino acids long.